A selection of T cell receptor beta chains follows, all from one sample in a study of T cells in Graves' hyperthyroidism and ophthalmopathy. TCRdb called the multiplex PCR reads again in MiXCR, with one record for every CDR3 protein. The data hold a few hundred thousand distinct CDR3 sequences, with approximately 14% observed a single time. Sequencing was performed on blood. The receptors stem from a woman under 40 with Graves' hyperthyroidism. Both conserved end residues are trimmed from each CDR3.

j_call | v_call | cdr3_aa
TRBJ2-2 | TRBV7-8 | ASSFPPGQLKNTGELF
TRBJ2-7 | TRBV18 | ASAGQGGIEQY
TRBJ2-7 | TRBV3-1 | ASSQELAANEQY
TRBJ1-5 | TRBV6-4 | ASYPRPRIGQPQH
TRBJ2-1 | TRBV12-3/TRBV12-4 | ASTRRWDNEQF
TRBJ2-5 | TRBV6-6 | ASSYSYRDQKYGETQY
TRBJ2-1 | TRBV20-1 | SAPRQGAYNEQF
TRBJ2-1 | TRBV20-1 | SARDVWEQF
TRBJ2-7 | TRBV20-1 | SASVPSGSYEQY
TRBJ2-2 | TRBV12-3/TRBV12-4 | ASSTHSASTGGLF